The 15 T cell receptor beta chains below all came from one sample that was sequenced in a study of regulatory T cells in long-lasting Graves disease (dated by TCRdb to the early 2020s). The sample's time point, from its label and the paper: newly diagnosed GD, antithyroid drugs for less than 3 months. RNA was extracted from PBMCs in TRIzol for both TCR sequencing and RNA sequencing. Library creation used multiplex PCR. Sequencing relied on an Illumina HiSeq 4000. iRepertoire HTBI primers and Arm-PCR amplification of CDR3 regions were used to construct TCR beta libraries. TCRdb trimmed public reads at Q25 via fastp, called clones via MiXCR and kept in-frame beta chains. All rows with the same CDR3 protein become a single entry with the most common DNA and genes. The sample records just over 600,000 distinct CDR3 sequences, roughly 15% of which are singletons. About 20% of the sample lies in the top ten.

A further study also used this sample, focusing on T cells in Graves' hyperthyroidism and ophthalmopathy.

This sample comprised peripheral blood mononuclear cells (PBMCs), obtained at new diagnosis, from a patient treated with antithyroid drugs. The source is a woman aged 25 to 39 with Graves disease. Donor details come from another sample of the same person, matched by shared clones.

This clonotype was counted at least ten times. The chain is built from TRBV28 and TRBJ1-2, with TRBD1 as a possible D gene (5 bases). The CDR3 is made up of 13 amino acids. With 11 bases removed from V and 7 bases from J, the gap between germline ends came to 20 bases. Germline V gene sequence: CDR1 MDHEN, CDR2 SYDVKM. The CDR3 bases are TGTGCCGTACAACCGGGACTTCAGGTTGGCTACACCTTC. Amino acids: CAVQPGLQVGYTF.

This clonotype was detected many times. The V gene is TRBV29-1, the J gene TRBJ2-1, with 8 bases lining up with TRBD2. CDR1 SQVTM and CDR2 ANQGSEA come from the germline V gene. This CDR3 contains 13 residues. The junction had 5 bases not matched to a gene; V was cut back by 1 base and J by 9 bases. The CDR3 is CSVEAPGTSEQFF. The CDR3 coding sequence is TGCAGCGTTGAAGCCCCAGGGACTAGTGAGCAGTTCTTC.

This clonotype was seen a single time. CDR3 amino acids: CASSPPGRGYAKNIQYF. CDR3 bases: TGTGCCAGCTCACCACCGGGGCGGGGCTACGCCAAAAACATTCAGTACTTC. The chain links TRBV28 to TRBJ2-4, with D perhaps matching TRBD2 (6 bases). The germline V gene encodes CDR1 MDHEN and CDR2 SYDVKM. V lost 8 bases and J 1 base, leaving 21 bases between the germline ends. This CDR3 is 17 amino acids long.

The table lists this clonotype with a few counts. J is TRBJ2-3 and V is TRBV13; a possible D gene is TRBD1 (6 bases). This CDR3 contains 15 residues. With 2 bases removed from V and 1 base from J, the gap between germline ends came to 10 bases. From germline, CDR1 is PRHDT and CDR2 FYEKMQ (reference sequence). In DNA, the CDR3 is TGTGCCAGCAGCTTACAGGGGTATGGCACAGATACGCAGTATTTT. It codes for CASSLQGYGTDTQYF.

The genes are TRBV19 and TRBJ1-1, with TRBD1 as a possible D gene (6 bases). CDR1 and CDR2 (germline): LNHDA, SQIVND (reference sequence). The V end was cut by 7 bases, the J end by 0 bases, with 15 bases between. There are 15 residues in the CDR3. The CDR3 DNA reads as TGTGCCAGTACCGTCACCGGACAGATGAACACTGAAGCTTTCTTT. Residues: CASTVTGQMNTEAFF.

The J gene is TRBJ2-3, the V gene TRBV19; 12 bases agree with TRBD2. CDR3 size: 15 residues. The V gene's germline CDR1 is LNHDA and CDR2 SQIVND (reference sequence). Unmatched junction bases numbered 5, after V lost 6 bases and J lost 4 bases. In nucleotides, the CDR3 is TGTGCCAGTAGCGGTAGACTAGCGGGAGCAGATACGCAGTATTTT. This translates into CASSGRLAGADTQYF.

V is TRBV6-1 and J is TRBJ1-1; weak D call: TRBD1 (6 bases). The V end lost 7 bases, the J end lost 5 bases, and 20 bases lay between the germline ends. Germline values: CDR1 MNHNS, CDR2 SASEGT. This CDR3 spans 15 amino acids. The CDR3 DNA reads as TGTGCCAGCATGGTACAGGGAGGGGGTTGGACTGAAGCTTTCTTT. Translating gives CASMVQGGGWTEAFF.

Only a few counts were recorded for this clonotype. The CDR3 sequence is CASSPSEGQGGNTIYF. The CDR3 DNA reads as TGTGCCAGCAGCCCCTCTGAAGGACAGGGAGGAAACACCATATATTTT. The V call is TRBV7-3, the J call TRBJ1-3; 8 bases map to TRBD1. The V segment lost 5 bases and the J segment 4 bases; nucleotides outside the gene matches: 10. This CDR3 comprises 16 residues. CDR1 SGHTA and CDR2 FQGTGA come from the germline V gene.

The rearrangement links TRBV29-1 to TRBJ2-7; 9 bases agree with TRBD1. The CDR3 is 12 amino acids. Germline V lookup: CDR1 SQVTM, CDR2 ANQGSEA. With 5 bases clipped from V and 4 bases from J, the junction kept 3 bases outside the gene matches. The CDR3 DNA sequence: TGCAGCGTTCGGGACAGGGTTTACGAGCAGTACTTC. Residues: CSVRDRVYEQYF.

This clonotype has a handful of counts. This chain connects TRBV7-8 to TRBJ2-7; no definite D call. Trimming left V 6 bases short and J 0 bases short, with 15 bases between. The CDR3 runs to 15 residues. Germline V gene sequence: CDR1 SGHVS, CDR2 FQNEAQ. For the CDR3, the DNA is TGTGCCAGCAGTTCCGGACGGCAGAGCTCCTACGAGCAGTACTTC. Amino acid sequence: CASSSGRQSSYEQYF. Full variable domain (rest looked up from reference TRBV7-8 and TRBJ2-7): GAGVSQSPRYKVAKRGQDVALRCDPISGHVSLFWYQQALGQGPEFLTYFQNEAQLDKSGLPSDRFFAERPEGSVSTLKIQRTQQEDSAVYLCASSSGRQSSYEQYFGPGTRLTVT.

This clonotype was detected ten times or more. The V call is TRBV2, the J call TRBJ2-7; D unresolved. CDR1 and CDR2 from the germline V gene are SNHLY and FYNNEI. CDR3 length equals 12 residues. Trimming removed 1 base at V and 5 bases at J, with 6 bases between. DNA of the CDR3: TGTGCCAGCAGTGAAGGGGTGGACGAGCAGTACTTC. Amino acid sequence: CASSEGVDEQYF.

The chain links TRBV5-5 to TRBJ2-6; D is tentatively TRBD1 or TRBD2 (5 bases each). Per germline, CDR1 SGHKS and CDR2 YYEKEE (reference sequence). Trimming removed 2 bases at V and 5 bases at J, with 11 bases between. The CDR3 spans 15 residues. DNA for the CDR3: TGTGCCAGCAGCTTAGGGGAGCTTAGGGCCAACGTCCTGACTTTC. It translates to CASSLGELRANVLTF.

The rearrangement uses TRBV2 and TRBJ2-5; the D is unclear. The CDR3 is made up of 12 amino acids. From germline, CDR1 is SNHLY and CDR2 FYNNEI. V lost 7 bases and J lost 3, with 9 bases in between. CDR3 sequence (DNA): TGTGCCAGCAACCGATTTAAAGAGACCCAGTACTTC. This codes for CASNRFKETQYF.

The J gene is TRBJ2-1, the V gene TRBV9; TRBD1 might be the D (5 bases). Germline CDR1 SGDLS, CDR2 YYNGEE. V lost 4 bases, J lost 7 bases, and 18 bases lay in between. The CDR3 covers 15 residues. In DNA form, the CDR3 reads TGTGCCAGCAGCCCTCGGCCGCAGGGATTAAATGAGCAGTTCTTC. This sequence encodes CASSPRPQGLNEQFF.

In this sample, this clonotype turned up a few times. The V gene is TRBV5-1, the J gene TRBJ2-2; D not resolved. Germline-derived CDR1 and CDR2 are SGHRS and YFSETQ. Trimming stripped 0 bases from V and 7 bases from J, with 4 bases between. The CDR3 is 12 residues long. The CDR3 DNA follows: TGCGCCAGCAGCTTGGTTGTCGGGGAGCTGTTTTTT. It is translated as CASSLVVGELFF.